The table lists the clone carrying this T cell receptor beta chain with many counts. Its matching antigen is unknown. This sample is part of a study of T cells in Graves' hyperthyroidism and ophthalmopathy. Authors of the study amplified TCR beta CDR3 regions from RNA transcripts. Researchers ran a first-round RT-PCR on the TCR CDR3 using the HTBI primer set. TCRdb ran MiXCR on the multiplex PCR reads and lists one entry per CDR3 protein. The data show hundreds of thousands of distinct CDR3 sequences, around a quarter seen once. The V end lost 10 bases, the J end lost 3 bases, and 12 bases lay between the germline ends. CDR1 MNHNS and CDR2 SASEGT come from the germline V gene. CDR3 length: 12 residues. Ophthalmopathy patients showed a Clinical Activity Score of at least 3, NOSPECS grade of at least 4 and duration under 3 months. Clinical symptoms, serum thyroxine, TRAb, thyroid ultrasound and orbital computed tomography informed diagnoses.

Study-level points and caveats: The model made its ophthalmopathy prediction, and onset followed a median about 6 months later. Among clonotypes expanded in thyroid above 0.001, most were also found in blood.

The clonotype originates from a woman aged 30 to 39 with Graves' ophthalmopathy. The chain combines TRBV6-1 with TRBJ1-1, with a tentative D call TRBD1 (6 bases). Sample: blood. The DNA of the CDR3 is TGTGCCACGGGTGAGGGGGACACTGAAGCTTTCTTT. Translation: CATGEGDTEAFF.